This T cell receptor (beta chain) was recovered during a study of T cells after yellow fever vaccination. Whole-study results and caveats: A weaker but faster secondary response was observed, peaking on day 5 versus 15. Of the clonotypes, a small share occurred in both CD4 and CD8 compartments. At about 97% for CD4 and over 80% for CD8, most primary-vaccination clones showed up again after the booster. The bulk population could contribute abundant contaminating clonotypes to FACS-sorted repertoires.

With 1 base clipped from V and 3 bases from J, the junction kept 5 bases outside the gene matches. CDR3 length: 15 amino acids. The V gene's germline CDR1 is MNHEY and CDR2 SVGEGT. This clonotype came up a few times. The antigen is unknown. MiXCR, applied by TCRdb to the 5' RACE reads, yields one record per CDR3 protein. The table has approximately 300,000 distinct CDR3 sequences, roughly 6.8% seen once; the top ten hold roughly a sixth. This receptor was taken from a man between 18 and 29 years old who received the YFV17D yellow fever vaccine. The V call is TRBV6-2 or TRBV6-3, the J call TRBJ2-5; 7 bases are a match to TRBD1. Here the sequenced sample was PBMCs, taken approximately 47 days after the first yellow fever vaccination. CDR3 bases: TGTGCCAGCAGTTACTTCACAGGGGACGAAGAGACCCAGTACTTC. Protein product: CASSYFTGDEETQYF.